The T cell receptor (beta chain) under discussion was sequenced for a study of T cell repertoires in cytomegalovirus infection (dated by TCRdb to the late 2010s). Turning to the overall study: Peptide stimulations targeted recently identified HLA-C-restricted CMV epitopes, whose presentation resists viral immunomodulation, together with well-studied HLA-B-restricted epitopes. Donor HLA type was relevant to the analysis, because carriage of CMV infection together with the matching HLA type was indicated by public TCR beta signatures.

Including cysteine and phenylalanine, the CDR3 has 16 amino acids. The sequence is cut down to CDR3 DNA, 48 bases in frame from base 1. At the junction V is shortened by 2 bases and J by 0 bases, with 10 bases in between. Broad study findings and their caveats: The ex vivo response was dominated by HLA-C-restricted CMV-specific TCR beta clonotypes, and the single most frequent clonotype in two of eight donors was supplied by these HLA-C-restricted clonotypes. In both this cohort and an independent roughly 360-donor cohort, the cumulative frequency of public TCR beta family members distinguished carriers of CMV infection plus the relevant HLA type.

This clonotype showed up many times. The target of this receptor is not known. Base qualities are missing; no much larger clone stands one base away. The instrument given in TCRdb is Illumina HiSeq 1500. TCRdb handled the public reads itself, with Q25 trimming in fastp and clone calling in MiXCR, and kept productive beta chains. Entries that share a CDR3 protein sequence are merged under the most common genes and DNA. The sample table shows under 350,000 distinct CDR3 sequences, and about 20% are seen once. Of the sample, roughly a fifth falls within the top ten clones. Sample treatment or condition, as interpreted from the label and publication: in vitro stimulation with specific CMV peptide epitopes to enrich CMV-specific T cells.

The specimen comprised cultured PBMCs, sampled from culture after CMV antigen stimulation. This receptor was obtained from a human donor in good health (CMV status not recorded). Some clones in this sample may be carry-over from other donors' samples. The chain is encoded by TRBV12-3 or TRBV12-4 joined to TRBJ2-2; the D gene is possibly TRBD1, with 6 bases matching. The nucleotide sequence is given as TGTGCCAGCAGTTTATCCGGGACATCGAACACCGGGGAGCTGTTTTTT. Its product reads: CASSLSGTSNTGELFF.